This is a list of T cell receptor beta chains from one sample in a study of T cell responses to AZD1222 COVID-19 vaccine. Profiled with immunoSEQ multiplex PCR; TCRdb holds only in-frame clones, not every one. This sample has more than 150,000 clones, with around 92% found just once. The sample here was peripheral blood, taken on day 0 of AZD1222 vaccination. These receptor sequences come from an adult in good health. The CDR3 runs from the conserved cysteine through the conserved F or W. A D gene is named only where the DNA matches it firmly. Expanded clones are given a class, and other clones once, few, many or no size at all.

v_call: TRBV5-1; cdr3_length: 15; j_call: TRBJ2-3; clone_size: -; d_call: -; cdr3_aa: CASSFIQASTDTQYF; cdr3_nt: TGCGCCAGCAGCTTTATACAGGCTAGCACAGATACGCAGTATTTT
v_call: TRBV5-4; cdr3_length: 14; j_call: TRBJ1-1; clone_size: -; d_call: -; cdr3_aa: CASSLVGHNTEAFF; cdr3_nt: TGTGCCAGCAGCTTGGTAGGGCATAACACTGAAGCTTTCTTT
v_call: TRBV6-4; cdr3_length: 15; j_call: TRBJ2-1; clone_size: once; d_call: -; cdr3_aa: CASSDRGSEYNEQFF; cdr3_nt: TGTGCCAGCAGTGACAGGGGGTCTGAATACAATGAGCAGTTCTTC
v_call: TRBV7-2; cdr3_length: 15; j_call: TRBJ1-3; clone_size: -; d_call: -; cdr3_aa: CASSLTGGSGNTIYF; cdr3_nt: TGTGCCAGCAGCTTAACTGGCGGTTCGGGAAACACCATATATTTT
v_call: TRBV4-1; cdr3_length: 14; j_call: TRBJ1-1; clone_size: -; d_call: -; cdr3_aa: CASSPRAAGESAFF; cdr3_nt: TGCGCCAGCAGCCCCCGGGCGGCAGGGGAGTCAGCTTTCTTT
v_call: TRBV27; cdr3_length: 15; j_call: TRBJ1-2; clone_size: -; d_call: -; cdr3_aa: CASNPAGGVPYGYTF; cdr3_nt: TGTGCCAGCAACCCGGCCGGGGGGGTCCCCTATGGCTACACCTTC
v_call: TRBV6-6; cdr3_length: 15; j_call: TRBJ1-4; clone_size: -; d_call: TRBD1; cdr3_aa: CASSRQGATSEKLFF; cdr3_nt: TGTGCCAGCAGTCGACAGGGAGCAACGAGTGAAAAACTGTTTTTT
v_call: TRBV4-3; cdr3_length: 16; j_call: TRBJ1-1; clone_size: -; d_call: -; cdr3_aa: CASSLTWGRYGTEAFF; cdr3_nt: TGCGCCAGCAGCCTGACGTGGGGGCGATACGGGACTGAAGCTTTCTTT
v_call: TRBV6-6; cdr3_length: 15; j_call: TRBJ2-7; clone_size: -; d_call: TRBD2; cdr3_aa: CASSLSGSGSYEQYF; cdr3_nt: TGTGCCAGCAGTCTCAGCGGGAGTGGCTCCTACGAGCAGTACTTC
v_call: TRBV19; cdr3_length: 16; j_call: TRBJ1-5; clone_size: -; d_call: TRBD1; cdr3_aa: CASLGQGAEFSQPQHF; cdr3_nt: TGTGCCAGCCTGGGGCAGGGGGCCGAATTCAGTCAGCCCCAGCATTTT
v_call: TRBV29-1; cdr3_length: 15; j_call: TRBJ1-1; clone_size: -; d_call: -; cdr3_aa: CSVATAQTSGTEAFF; cdr3_nt: TGCAGCGTTGCAACGGCGCAGACCTCGGGTACTGAAGCTTTCTTT
v_call: TRBV10-3; cdr3_length: 14; j_call: TRBJ1-5; clone_size: -; d_call: -; cdr3_aa: CAISARYSNQPQHF; cdr3_nt: TGTGCCATCAGTGCCAGGTATAGCAATCAGCCCCAGCATTTT
v_call: TRBV30; cdr3_length: 12; j_call: TRBJ2-1; clone_size: once; d_call: -; cdr3_aa: CAWSVGVNEQFF; cdr3_nt: TGTGCCTGGAGTGTCGGGGTAAATGAGCAGTTCTTC
v_call: TRBV9; cdr3_length: 15; j_call: TRBJ1-2; clone_size: -; d_call: -; cdr3_aa: CASSVDPTTNYGYTF; cdr3_nt: TGTGCCAGCAGCGTAGATCCGACTACTAACTATGGCTACACCTTC
v_call: TRBV7-2; cdr3_length: 15; j_call: TRBJ2-7; clone_size: -; d_call: TRBD2; cdr3_aa: CASSLAFPGRDEQYF; cdr3_nt: TGTGCCAGCAGCTTAGCCTTTCCGGGGAGGGACGAGCAGTACTTC
v_call: TRBV7-6; cdr3_length: 15; j_call: TRBJ1-6; clone_size: -; d_call: TRBD1; cdr3_aa: CASSFSQGAASPLHF; cdr3_nt: TGTGCCAGCAGCTTTTCTCAGGGGGCCGCCTCACCCCTCCACTTT
v_call: TRBV5-8; cdr3_length: 12; j_call: TRBJ1-5; clone_size: -; d_call: -; cdr3_aa: CATGTQDQPQHF; cdr3_nt: TGTGCCACCGGGACACAGGATCAGCCCCAGCATTTT
v_call: TRBV5-4; cdr3_length: 13; j_call: TRBJ1-1; clone_size: -; d_call: -; cdr3_aa: CASRSGKNTEAFF; cdr3_nt: TGTGCCAGCCGATCAGGGAAGAACACTGAAGCTTTCTTT
v_call: TRBV5-4; cdr3_length: 15; j_call: TRBJ1-6; clone_size: -; d_call: -; cdr3_aa: CASSSGWGDGSPLHF; cdr3_nt: TGTGCCAGCAGCTCAGGGTGGGGAGATGGTTCACCCCTCCACTTT
v_call: TRBV5-1; cdr3_length: 13; j_call: TRBJ2-1; clone_size: few; d_call: -; cdr3_aa: CASSLDGYNEQFF; cdr3_nt: TGCGCCAGCAGCTTGGACGGATACAATGAGCAGTTCTTC
v_call: TRBV7-6; cdr3_length: 15; j_call: TRBJ2-7; clone_size: -; d_call: TRBD2; cdr3_aa: CASSILAGLPNEQYF; cdr3_nt: TGTGCCAGCAGCATTCTAGCGGGCCTCCCCAACGAGCAGTACTTC
v_call: TRBV19; cdr3_length: 16; j_call: TRBJ1-5; clone_size: -; d_call: -; cdr3_aa: CASSIPMGAQDRPQHF; cdr3_nt: TGTGCCAGTAGTATCCCTATGGGGGCGCAGGACCGGCCCCAGCATTTT
v_call: TRBV12-3/TRBV12-4; cdr3_length: 13; j_call: TRBJ2-7; clone_size: -; d_call: TRBD2; cdr3_aa: CASSWGGGYEQYF; cdr3_nt: TGTGCCAGCAGCTGGGGGGGTGGCTACGAGCAGTACTTC
v_call: TRBV5-5; cdr3_length: 16; j_call: TRBJ1-5; clone_size: -; d_call: -; cdr3_aa: CASSLGLGPVGQPQHF; cdr3_nt: TGTGCCAGCAGCTTGGGATTAGGTCCGGTCGGTCAGCCCCAGCATTTT
v_call: TRBV20-1; cdr3_length: 11; j_call: TRBJ1-2; clone_size: -; d_call: -; cdr3_aa: CSAQGSYGYTF; cdr3_nt: TGCAGTGCCCAGGGTTCCTATGGCTACACCTTC
v_call: TRBV6-5; cdr3_length: 16; j_call: TRBJ2-7; clone_size: once; d_call: TRBD2; cdr3_aa: CASSYSGLAGEYEQYF; cdr3_nt: TGTGCCAGCAGTTACTCGGGCCTAGCGGGAGAGTACGAGCAGTACTTC
v_call: TRBV6-5; cdr3_length: 14; j_call: TRBJ1-6; clone_size: -; d_call: TRBD1; cdr3_aa: CASSRDSVFSPLHF; cdr3_nt: TGTGCCAGCAGTCGGGACAGCGTATTTTCACCCCTCCACTTT
v_call: TRBV19; cdr3_length: 14; j_call: TRBJ2-7; clone_size: -; d_call: -; cdr3_aa: CASRGMGPTYEQYF; cdr3_nt: TGTGCCAGCCGGGGGATGGGGCCGACCTACGAGCAGTACTTC
v_call: TRBV7-9; cdr3_length: 14; j_call: TRBJ1-5; clone_size: -; d_call: -; cdr3_aa: CASSPSGGNQPQHF; cdr3_nt: TGTGCCAGCAGCCCTTCTGGGGGCAATCAGCCCCAGCATTTT
v_call: TRBV7-2; cdr3_length: 13; j_call: TRBJ1-2; clone_size: -; d_call: -; cdr3_aa: CASSLVQGYGYTF; cdr3_nt: TGTGCCAGCAGCTTAGTGCAGGGCTATGGCTACACCTTC
v_call: TRBV28; cdr3_length: 15; j_call: TRBJ2-2; clone_size: -; d_call: -; cdr3_aa: CASSFGQSNTGELFF; cdr3_nt: TGTGCCAGCAGTTTTGGGCAGAGTAACACCGGGGAGCTGTTTTTT
v_call: TRBV5-1; cdr3_length: 11; j_call: TRBJ1-1; clone_size: -; d_call: -; cdr3_aa: CASSSNTEAFF; cdr3_nt: TGCGCCAGCAGCTCCAACACTGAAGCTTTCTTT
v_call: TRBV19; cdr3_length: 17; j_call: TRBJ2-2; clone_size: -; d_call: -; cdr3_aa: CASRDRGLAANTGELFF; cdr3_nt: TGTGCCAGCAGGGACAGGGGACTAGCGGCCAACACCGGGGAGCTGTTTTTT
v_call: TRBV6-6; cdr3_length: 14; j_call: TRBJ1-1; clone_size: -; d_call: TRBD1; cdr3_aa: CASSTNRGNTEAFF; cdr3_nt: TGTGCCAGCAGTACTAACAGGGGGAACACTGAAGCTTTCTTT
v_call: TRBV5-5; cdr3_length: 15; j_call: TRBJ1-2; clone_size: -; d_call: -; cdr3_aa: CASSSQPLTDYGYTF; cdr3_nt: TGTGCCAGCAGCTCCCAACCTCTGACAGACTATGGCTACACCTTC
v_call: TRBV6-5; cdr3_length: 15; j_call: TRBJ1-1; clone_size: -; d_call: TRBD1; cdr3_aa: CASNPPGGRNTEAFF; cdr3_nt: TGTGCCAGCAACCCACCAGGGGGCAGGAACACTGAAGCTTTCTTT
v_call: TRBV7-9; cdr3_length: 14; j_call: TRBJ1-2; clone_size: -; d_call: -; cdr3_aa: CASSLQDGHYGYTF; cdr3_nt: TGTGCCAGCAGCTTACAAGACGGACACTATGGCTACACCTTC
v_call: TRBV7-6; cdr3_length: 13; j_call: TRBJ2-4; clone_size: few; d_call: TRBD2; cdr3_aa: CASSSGLANIQYF; cdr3_nt: TGTGCCAGCAGCTCCGGACTAGCGAACATTCAGTACTTC
v_call: TRBV19; cdr3_length: 16; j_call: TRBJ1-2; clone_size: -; d_call: -; cdr3_aa: CATNSLRQQTNYGYTF; cdr3_nt: TGTGCCACCAACTCCCTAAGACAGCAAACTAACTATGGCTACACCTTC
v_call: TRBV28; cdr3_length: 14; j_call: TRBJ1-6; clone_size: few; d_call: -; cdr3_aa: CASGEGFWNSPLHF; cdr3_nt: TGTGCCAGCGGCGAGGGCTTTTGGAATTCACCCCTCCACTTT
v_call: TRBV4-2; cdr3_length: 16; j_call: TRBJ2-6; clone_size: -; d_call: -; cdr3_aa: CASSRHPQGQANVLTF; cdr3_nt: TGTGCCAGCAGCCGACACCCACAGGGACAGGCCAACGTCCTGACTTTC
v_call: TRBV3-1/TRBV3-2; cdr3_length: 16; j_call: TRBJ1-5; clone_size: -; d_call: -; cdr3_aa: CASSQYPISENQPQHF; cdr3_nt: TGTGCCAGCAGCCAGTATCCGATCAGCGAGAATCAGCCCCAGCATTTT
v_call: TRBV14; cdr3_length: 14; j_call: TRBJ2-5; clone_size: -; d_call: -; cdr3_aa: CASSRVDYQETQYF; cdr3_nt: TGTGCCAGCAGCAGGGTCGATTACCAAGAGACCCAGTACTTC
v_call: TRBV5-8; cdr3_length: 15; j_call: TRBJ2-2; clone_size: -; d_call: -; cdr3_aa: CASSLSQPDTGELFF; cdr3_nt: TGTGCCAGCAGCTTGTCCCAACCAGACACCGGGGAGCTGTTTTTT
v_call: TRBV19; cdr3_length: 18; j_call: TRBJ2-2; clone_size: -; d_call: -; cdr3_aa: CASSSGWGSVAEQQELFF; cdr3_nt: TGTGCCAGTAGTTCCGGTTGGGGTTCCGTAGCGGAGCAGCAGGAGCTGTTTTTT
v_call: TRBV7-6; cdr3_length: 16; j_call: TRBJ1-1; clone_size: -; d_call: TRBD1; cdr3_aa: CATSAGQGASNTEAFF; cdr3_nt: TGTGCCACCTCCGCCGGTCAGGGGGCTTCGAACACTGAAGCTTTCTTT
v_call: TRBV19; cdr3_length: 15; j_call: TRBJ1-2; clone_size: -; d_call: TRBD1; cdr3_aa: CASSRPGTANYGYTF; cdr3_nt: TGTGCCAGTAGTAGACCCGGGACAGCTAACTATGGCTACACCTTC
v_call: TRBV4-1; cdr3_length: 17; j_call: TRBJ1-1; clone_size: few; d_call: TRBD1; cdr3_aa: CASSQVEGQGKNTEAFF; cdr3_nt: TGCGCCAGCAGCCAAGTGGAGGGACAGGGAAAGAACACTGAAGCTTTCTTT
v_call: TRBV24-1; cdr3_length: 14; j_call: TRBJ1-2; clone_size: -; d_call: -; cdr3_aa: CATSGRAGDYGYTF; cdr3_nt: TGTGCCACCAGTGGAAGGGCCGGGGACTATGGCTACACCTTC
v_call: TRBV6-6; cdr3_length: 14; j_call: TRBJ1-1; clone_size: -; d_call: -; cdr3_aa: CASSYSMTGEEAFF; cdr3_nt: TGTGCCAGCAGTTACTCGATGACGGGGGAGGAAGCTTTCTTT
v_call: TRBV9; cdr3_length: 17; j_call: TRBJ2-5; clone_size: -; d_call: TRBD1; cdr3_aa: CASSATQGTGNQETQYF; cdr3_nt: TGTGCCAGCAGCGCTACCCAAGGGACAGGGAACCAAGAGACCCAGTACTTC
v_call: TRBV15; cdr3_length: 13; j_call: TRBJ2-7; clone_size: once; d_call: -; cdr3_aa: CATSRARAGEQYF; cdr3_nt: TGTGCCACCAGCAGAGCCAGGGCGGGAGAGCAGTACTTC
v_call: TRBV12-3/TRBV12-4; cdr3_length: 13; j_call: TRBJ2-1; clone_size: once; d_call: TRBD2; cdr3_aa: CASSTSGDNEQFF; cdr3_nt: TGTGCCAGCAGCACTAGCGGAGACAATGAGCAGTTCTTC
v_call: TRBV2; cdr3_length: 14; j_call: TRBJ2-7; clone_size: -; d_call: -; cdr3_aa: CASSEQGRLNEQYF; cdr3_nt: TGTGCCAGCAGTGAGCAGGGACGTCTTAACGAGCAGTACTTC